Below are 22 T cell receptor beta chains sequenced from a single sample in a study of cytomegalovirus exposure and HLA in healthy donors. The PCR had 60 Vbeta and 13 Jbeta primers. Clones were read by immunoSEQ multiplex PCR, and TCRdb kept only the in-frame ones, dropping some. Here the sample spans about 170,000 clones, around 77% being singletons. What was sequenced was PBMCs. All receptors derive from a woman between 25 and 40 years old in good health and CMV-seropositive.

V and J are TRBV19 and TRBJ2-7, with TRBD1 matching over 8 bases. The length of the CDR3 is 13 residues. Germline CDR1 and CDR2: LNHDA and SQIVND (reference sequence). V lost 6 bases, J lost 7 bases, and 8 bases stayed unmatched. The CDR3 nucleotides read TGTGCCAGTAGCCCGAGGACAGGGCGGGAGCAGTACTTC. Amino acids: CASSPRTGREQYF.

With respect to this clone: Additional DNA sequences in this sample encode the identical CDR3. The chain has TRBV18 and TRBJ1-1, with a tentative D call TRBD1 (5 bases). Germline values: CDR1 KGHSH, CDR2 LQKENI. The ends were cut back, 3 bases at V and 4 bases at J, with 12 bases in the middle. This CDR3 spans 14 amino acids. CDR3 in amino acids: CASSPGGARTEAFF. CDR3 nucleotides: TGTGCCAGCTCACCGGGAGGGGCGCGCACTGAAGCTTTCTTT.

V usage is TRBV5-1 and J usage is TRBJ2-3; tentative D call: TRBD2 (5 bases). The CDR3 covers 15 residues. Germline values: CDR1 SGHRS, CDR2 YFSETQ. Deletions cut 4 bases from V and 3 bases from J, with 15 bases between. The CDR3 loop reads CASSPRGALTDTQYF. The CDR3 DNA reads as TGCGCCAGCAGCCCCCGGGGAGCGTTGACAGATACGCAGTATTTT.

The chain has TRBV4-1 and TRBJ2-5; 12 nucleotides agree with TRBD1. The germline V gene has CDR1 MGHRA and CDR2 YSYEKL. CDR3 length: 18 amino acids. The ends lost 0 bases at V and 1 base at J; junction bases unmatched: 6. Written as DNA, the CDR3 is TGCGCCAGCAGCCAAGAGGGAGCGGGACAGGGGGCCCAAGAGACCCAGTACTTC. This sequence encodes CASSQEGAGQGAQETQYF.

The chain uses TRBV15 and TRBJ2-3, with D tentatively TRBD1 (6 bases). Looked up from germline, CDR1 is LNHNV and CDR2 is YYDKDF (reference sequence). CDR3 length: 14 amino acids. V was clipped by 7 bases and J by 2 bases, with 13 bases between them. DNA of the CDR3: TGTGCCACCAACCGGGACAAACTCACAGATACGCAGTATTTT. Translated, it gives CATNRDKLTDTQYF.

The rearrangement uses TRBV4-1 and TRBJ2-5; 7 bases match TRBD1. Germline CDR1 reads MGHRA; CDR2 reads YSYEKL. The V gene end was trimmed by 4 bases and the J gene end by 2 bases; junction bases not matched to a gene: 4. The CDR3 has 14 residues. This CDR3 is CASSPPGQQETQYF. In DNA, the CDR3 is TGCGCCAGCAGCCCCCCGGGACAGCAAGAGACCCAGTACTTC.

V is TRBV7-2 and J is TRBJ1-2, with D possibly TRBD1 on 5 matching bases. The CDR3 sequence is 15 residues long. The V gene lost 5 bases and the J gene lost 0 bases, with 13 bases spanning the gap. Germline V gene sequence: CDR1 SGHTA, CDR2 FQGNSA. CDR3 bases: TGTGCCAGCAGCCAAGGTGGAGGGGCTAACTATGGCTACACCTTC. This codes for CASSQGGGANYGYTF.

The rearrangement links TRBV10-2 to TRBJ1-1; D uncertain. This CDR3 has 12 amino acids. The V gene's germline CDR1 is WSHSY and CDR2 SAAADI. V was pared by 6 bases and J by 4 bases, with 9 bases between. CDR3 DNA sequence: TGCGCCAGCAGGGGCTTCAGCACTGAAGCTTTCTTT. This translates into CASRGFSTEAFF.

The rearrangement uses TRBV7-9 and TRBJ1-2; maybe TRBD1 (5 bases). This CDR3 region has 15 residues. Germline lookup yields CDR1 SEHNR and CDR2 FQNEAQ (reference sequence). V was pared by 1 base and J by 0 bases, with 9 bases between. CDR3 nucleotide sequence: TGTGCCAGCAGCTTAGTGGCAGGGCCTAACTATGGCTACACCTTC. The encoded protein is CASSLVAGPNYGYTF.

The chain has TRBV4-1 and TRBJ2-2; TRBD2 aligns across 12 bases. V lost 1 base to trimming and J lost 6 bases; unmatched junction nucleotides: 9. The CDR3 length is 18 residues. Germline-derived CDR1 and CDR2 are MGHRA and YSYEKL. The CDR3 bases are TGCGCCAGCAGCCAAGGGCAGACTAGCGGGGGATGGGCCGGGGAGCTGTTTTTT. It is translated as CASSQGQTSGGWAGELFF.

Written as DNA, the CDR3 is TGTGCCAGCAGTGAAAACCAGGTTAACACTGAAGCTTTCTTT. Protein product: CASSENQVNTEAFF. This sequence joins TRBV6-1 and TRBJ1-1; D not resolved. Trimming removed 2 bases from V and 2 bases from J, with 9 bases in between. This CDR3 region has 14 residues. Germline V CDR1 and CDR2: MNHNS, SASEGT.

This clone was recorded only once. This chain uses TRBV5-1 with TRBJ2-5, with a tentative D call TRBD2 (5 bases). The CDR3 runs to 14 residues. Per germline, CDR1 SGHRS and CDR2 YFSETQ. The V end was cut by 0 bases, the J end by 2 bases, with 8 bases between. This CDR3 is CASSLGGLQETQYF. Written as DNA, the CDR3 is TGCGCCAGCAGCTTGGGAGGGCTTCAAGAGACCCAGTACTTC.

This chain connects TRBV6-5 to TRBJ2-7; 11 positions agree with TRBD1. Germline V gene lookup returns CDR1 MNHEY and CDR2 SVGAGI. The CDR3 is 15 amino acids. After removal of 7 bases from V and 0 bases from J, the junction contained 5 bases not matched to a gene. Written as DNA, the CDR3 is TGTGCCAGCACCCCGGACAGGGGGCCCTCCTACGAGCAGTACTTC. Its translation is CASTPDRGPSYEQYF.

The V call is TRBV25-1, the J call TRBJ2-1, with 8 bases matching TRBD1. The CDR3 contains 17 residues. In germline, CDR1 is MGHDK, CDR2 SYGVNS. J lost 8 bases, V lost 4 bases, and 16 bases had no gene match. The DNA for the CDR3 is TGTGCCAGCAGTGTCCGATCCGGGACAGGAGACTGGGATGAGCAGTTCTTC. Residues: CASSVRSGTGDWDEQFF.

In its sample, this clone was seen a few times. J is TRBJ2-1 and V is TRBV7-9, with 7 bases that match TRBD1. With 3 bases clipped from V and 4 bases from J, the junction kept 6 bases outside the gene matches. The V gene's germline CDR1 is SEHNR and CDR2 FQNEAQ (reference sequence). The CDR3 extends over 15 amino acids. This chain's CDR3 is CASSLETGSYNEQFF. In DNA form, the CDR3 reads TGTGCCAGCAGCTTGGAGACAGGGTCTTACAATGAGCAGTTCTTC.

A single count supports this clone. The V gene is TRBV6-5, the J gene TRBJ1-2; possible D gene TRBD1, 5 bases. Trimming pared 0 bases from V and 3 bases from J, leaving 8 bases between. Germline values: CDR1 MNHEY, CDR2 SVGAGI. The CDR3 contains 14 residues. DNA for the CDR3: TGTGCCAGCAGTTACTCAGACAGTTACTATGGCTACACCTTC. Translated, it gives CASSYSDSYYGYTF.

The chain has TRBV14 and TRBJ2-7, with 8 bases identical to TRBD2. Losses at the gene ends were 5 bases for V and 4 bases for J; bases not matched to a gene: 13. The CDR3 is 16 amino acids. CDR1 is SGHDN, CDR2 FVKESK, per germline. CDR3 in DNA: TGTGCCAGCAGCGATTCGGCGGGGGGCGCCCGGTACGAGCAGTACTTC. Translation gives CASSDSAGGARYEQYF.

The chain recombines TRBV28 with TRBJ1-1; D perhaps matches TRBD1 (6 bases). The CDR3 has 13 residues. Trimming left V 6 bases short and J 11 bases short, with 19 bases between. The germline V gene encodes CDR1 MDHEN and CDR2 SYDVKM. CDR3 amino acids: CASSSFNRAEAFF. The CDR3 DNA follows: TGTGCCAGCAGCTCATTCAACAGGGCAGAGGCTTTCTTT.

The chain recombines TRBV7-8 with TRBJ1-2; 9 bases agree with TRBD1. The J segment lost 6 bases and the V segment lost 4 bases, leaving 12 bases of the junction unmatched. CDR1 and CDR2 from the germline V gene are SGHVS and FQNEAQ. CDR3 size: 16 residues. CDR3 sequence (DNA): TGTGCCAGCAGCTCCAACTCGGGACAGGGTTCGAATGGCTACACCTTC. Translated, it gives CASSSNSGQGSNGYTF.

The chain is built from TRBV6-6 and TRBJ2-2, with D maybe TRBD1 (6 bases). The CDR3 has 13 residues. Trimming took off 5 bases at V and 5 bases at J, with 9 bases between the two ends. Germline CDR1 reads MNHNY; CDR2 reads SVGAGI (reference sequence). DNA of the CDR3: TGTGCCAGCAGTCCAAGGGGGACCGGGGAGCTGTTTTTT. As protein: CASSPRGTGELFF.

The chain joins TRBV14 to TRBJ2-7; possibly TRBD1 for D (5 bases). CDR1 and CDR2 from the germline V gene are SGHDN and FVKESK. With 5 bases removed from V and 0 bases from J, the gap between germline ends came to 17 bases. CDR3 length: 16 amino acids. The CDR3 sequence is CASSYGVDRHSYEQYF. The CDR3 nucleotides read TGTGCCAGCAGCTACGGCGTAGACAGACACTCCTACGAGCAGTACTTC.

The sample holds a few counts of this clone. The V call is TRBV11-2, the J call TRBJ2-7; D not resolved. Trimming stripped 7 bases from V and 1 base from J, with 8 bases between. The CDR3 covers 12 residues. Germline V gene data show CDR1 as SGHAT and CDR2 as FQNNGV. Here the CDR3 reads CASNDWSYEQYF. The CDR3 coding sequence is TGTGCCAGCAACGACTGGTCCTACGAGCAGTACTTC.